The TCR beta chain under discussion was sequenced for a study of T cell responses to AZD1222 COVID-19 vaccine. Study results and caveats: Following two doses of AZD1222, Spike-specific TCR breadth and depth rose. Donors were chiefly white British, with a greater number of females, and clonal diversity was perhaps underestimated. Baseline testing showed seropositivity in only a handful of AZD1222 recipients. Among vaccine-associated CD4 TCRs, coverage spanned spike, with dominance at 160-218 and 743-854.

Clones were sequenced by immunoSEQ multiplex PCR, and TCRdb holds only the in-frame ones, with some missing. The table lists about 83,000 clones, around 87% of them singletons. CDR1 and CDR2 from the germline V gene are LGHNA and YSLEER. CDR3 length: 13 amino acids. Trimming cost V 3 bases and J 10 bases, with 13 bases left between them. Concerning this clone: Its antigen is undetermined.

This receptor was taken from an adult in good health. This material consisted of peripheral blood, taken on day 0 of MenACWY control vaccination. The V call is TRBV4-3, the J call TRBJ1-5; D possibly corresponds to TRBD1 (5 bases). CDR3 protein: CASSQVRGDPQHF. For the CDR3, the DNA is TGCGCCAGCAGCCAGGTCAGAGGGGACCCCCAGCATTTT.